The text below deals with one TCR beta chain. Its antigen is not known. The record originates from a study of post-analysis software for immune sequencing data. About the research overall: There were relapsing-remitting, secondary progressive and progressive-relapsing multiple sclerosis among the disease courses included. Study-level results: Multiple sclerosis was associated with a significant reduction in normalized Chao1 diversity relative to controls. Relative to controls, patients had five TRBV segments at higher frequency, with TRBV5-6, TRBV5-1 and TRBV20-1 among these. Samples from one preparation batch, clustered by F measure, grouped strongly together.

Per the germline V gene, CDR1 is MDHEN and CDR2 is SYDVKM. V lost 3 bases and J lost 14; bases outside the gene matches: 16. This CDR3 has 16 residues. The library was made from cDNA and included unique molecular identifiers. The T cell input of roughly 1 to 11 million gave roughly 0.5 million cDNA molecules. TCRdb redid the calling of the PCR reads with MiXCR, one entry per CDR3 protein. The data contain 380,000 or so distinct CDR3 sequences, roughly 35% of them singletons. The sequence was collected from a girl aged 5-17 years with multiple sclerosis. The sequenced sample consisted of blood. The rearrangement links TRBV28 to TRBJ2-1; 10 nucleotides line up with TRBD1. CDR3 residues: CASSLSGTGEFTRKFF. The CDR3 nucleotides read TGTGCCAGCAGTTTGTCCGGGACAGGGGAGTTTACTAGAAAGTTCTTC.